A selection of T cell receptor beta chains follows, all from one sample in a study of blood T cell repertoires in COVID-19. Assay used: immunoSEQ multiplex PCR; TCRdb lists only in-frame clones, some missing. The data contain about 180,000 clones, approximately 87% of them singletons. Sample: peripheral blood. These receptors were taken from a woman in her 70s with COVID-19, enrolled during active disease. The CDR3 runs from the conserved cysteine through the conserved F or W.

J gene: TRBJ2-6
V gene: TRBV19
CDR3 protein: CASSQGFFGANVLTF

J gene: TRBJ1-5
V gene: TRBV6-5
CDR3 protein: CASSPSRGLQPQHF

J gene: TRBJ1-2
V gene: TRBV2
CDR3 protein: CASRQGLARGYTF

J gene: TRBJ2-7
V gene: TRBV28
CDR3 protein: CASNGGVPYEQYF

J gene: TRBJ2-5
V gene: TRBV3-1/TRBV3-2
CDR3 protein: CASSQDRVQETQYF

J gene: TRBJ1-6
V gene: TRBV15
CDR3 protein: CATSRAGDSYNSPLHF

J gene: TRBJ2-7
V gene: TRBV11-3
CDR3 protein: CASSAVASGSYEQYF

J gene: TRBJ2-1
V gene: TRBV11-3
CDR3 protein: CASRRGGYNEQFF

J gene: TRBJ1-1
V gene: TRBV18
CDR3 protein: CASSGTGVNTEAFF

J gene: TRBJ1-2
V gene: TRBV9
CDR3 protein: CASSVRAGQGASGYTF

J gene: TRBJ2-7
V gene: TRBV7-9
CDR3 protein: CASSLDRTYEQYF

J gene: TRBJ2-1
V gene: TRBV6-2/TRBV6-3
CDR3 protein: CASSQSHEQFF

J gene: TRBJ1-1
V gene: TRBV5-1
CDR3 protein: CASSLGTGGTEAFF

J gene: TRBJ2-1
V gene: TRBV19
CDR3 protein: CAVSGTGVYNEQFF

J gene: TRBJ2-7
V gene: TRBV9
CDR3 protein: CASSYYEQYF

J gene: TRBJ2-7
V gene: TRBV7-9
CDR3 protein: CASSFPMSSYEQYF

J gene: TRBJ1-4
V gene: TRBV5-1
CDR3 protein: CASSFRDSNEKLFF

J gene: TRBJ1-5
V gene: TRBV10-3
CDR3 protein: CAISEQGADQPQHF

J gene: TRBJ2-3
V gene: TRBV7-8
CDR3 protein: CASSFIRGLRTDTQYF

J gene: TRBJ1-2
V gene: TRBV7-9
CDR3 protein: CASSLGGQGAIGYTF

J gene: TRBJ2-7
V gene: TRBV5-1
CDR3 protein: CASSPGTPSYEQYF

J gene: TRBJ2-3
V gene: TRBV7-2
CDR3 protein: CASSLAQRLSTDTQYF

J gene: TRBJ1-6
V gene: TRBV5-6
CDR3 protein: CASSSGAANSPLHF

J gene: TRBJ1-2
V gene: TRBV5-1
CDR3 protein: CASSLLPSIGRNYGYTF

J gene: TRBJ1-2
V gene: TRBV2
CDR3 protein: CASSEGQVYGYTF

J gene: TRBJ2-7
V gene: TRBV13
CDR3 protein: CASSSLAGQGAREQYF

J gene: TRBJ1-2
V gene: TRBV3-1/TRBV3-2
CDR3 protein: CASSQELMSYGYTF

J gene: TRBJ2-2
V gene: TRBV3-1/TRBV3-2
CDR3 protein: CASSQGVAGDTGELFF

J gene: TRBJ2-1
V gene: TRBV7-3
CDR3 protein: CASSPSGMSEQFF

J gene: TRBJ1-1
V gene: TRBV6-5
CDR3 protein: CASRTTTGAAEAFF

J gene: TRBJ2-7
V gene: TRBV3-1/TRBV3-2
CDR3 protein: CASSQGDRGRVKYEQYF